This TCR beta chain is from a study of CD8+CD57+ T cells in acquired aplastic anemia. Study information: Mean yield of DNA from sorted CD4+ and CD8+ cells was about 3.2 ug.

Study results and caveats: Researchers reported that CD8+ Simpson's diversity was not significantly different in patients versus controls. Between patients and controls, around 31 CD8+ CDR3 sequences were found in common.

Before being chosen for sequencing, patients had shown CD8+CD57+ cell expansion by flow cytometry. In all patients, the disease was severe acquired aplastic anemia. The use of genomic DNA as template underpinned the TCR beta VDJ and CDR3 profiling. One entry per CDR3 protein, called by TCRdb with MiXCR from the reads. The sample has roughly 61,000 distinct CDR3 sequences, around 60% seen once; the top ten hold about 15%. V lost 5 bases and J 5 bases, leaving 9 bases between the germline ends. Germline V lookup: CDR1 SGHTA, CDR2 FQGTGA. The CDR3 extends over 12 amino acids. For this clonotype: The antigen remains undetermined.

The chain has TRBV7-3 and TRBJ1-1, with D possibly TRBD1 on 5 matching bases. This TCR was sampled from a human donor with aplastic anemia. Input material: sorted CD4+, CD8+, or CD8+CD57+ T cells (not recorded which) from PBMCs. The CDR3: CASSKQATEAFF. CDR3 coding DNA: TGTGCCAGCAGCAAACAGGCGACTGAAGCTTTCTTT.